Listed below are T cell receptor beta chains from one sample, sequenced in a study of blood T cell repertoires in COVID-19. Sequencing was performed with immunoSEQ multiplex PCR; in TCRdb, only in-frame clones are kept and a portion is missing. Of about 190,000 clones in the sample, more than 70% were seen once. The specimen sequenced was peripheral blood. The receptor set was obtained from a woman between 40 and 50 years old who had recovered from COVID-19. Both conserved end residues are part of each CDR3. D genes are given only for firm matches. Size is stated for part of the rows, as once, few or many counts, or as a class when the clone is expanded.

.,TRBJ2-6,.,TRBV5-1,TGCGCCAGCCGGCCAGGGTCCGGGGCCAACGTCCTGACTTTC,CASRPGSGANVLTF
.,TRBJ2-1,.,TRBV7-9,TGTGCCAGCAGCTTAATTATCGGGGGAGTAAATGAGCAGTTCTTC,CASSLIIGGVNEQFF
TRBD1,TRBJ1-2,.,TRBV6-1,TGTGCCAGCAGTGAGGGGACAGGGGGCTCCTATGGCTACACCTTC,CASSEGTGGSYGYTF
TRBD2,TRBJ2-7,once,TRBV18,TGTGCCAGCTCACCAGGGACTAGCGGCTCCTACGAGCAGTACTTC,CASSPGTSGSYEQYF
.,TRBJ1-5,.,TRBV15,TGTGCCACCAGCCCAGGACAGAGCAATCAGCCCCAGCATTTT,CATSPGQSNQPQHF
TRBD2,TRBJ2-1,.,TRBV7-2,TGTGCCAGCAGCTTAGGTGGCGGGAGGCGCCATGAGCAGTTCTTC,CASSLGGGRRHEQFF
.,TRBJ1-1,.,TRBV6-6,TGTGCCAGCAGTTTAGGCCGGAGCACTGAAGCTTTCTTT,CASSLGRSTEAFF
TRBD1,TRBJ2-5,.,TRBV11-2,TGTGCCAGCAGCTTAGTAAAGGGGGCGCGAGAGACCCAGTACTTC,CASSLVKGARETQYF
TRBD2,TRBJ2-1,few,TRBV6-5,TGTGCCAGCAAAGACGCGGGGGATGAGCAGTTCTTC,CASKDAGDEQFF
.,TRBJ1-2,.,TRBV3-1/TRBV3-2,TGTGCCAGCAGCCCTAGATCTAACTATGGCTACACCTTC,CASSPRSNYGYTF
.,TRBJ2-3,.,TRBV29-1,TGCAGCGTTGCCGTAATTGGGGTGAGGGGGACAGATACGCAGTATTTT,CSVAVIGVRGTDTQYF
TRBD2,TRBJ2-5,.,TRBV24-1,TGTGCCACCAGTGGGAACCCGGGACTAGCGGGGTTAGGAGAGACCCAGTACTTC,CATSGNPGLAGLGETQYF
.,TRBJ2-1,.,TRBV21-1,TGTGCCAGCACCTACCGGGACACTCGACTAGCGGTCTACAATGAGCAGTTCTTC,CASTYRDTRLAVYNEQFF
TRBD2,TRBJ2-3,.,TRBV30,TGTGCCTGGAGCGTCGGACTAGCGGGAGGTTCAGATACGCAGTATTTT,CAWSVGLAGGSDTQYF
.,TRBJ1-4,.,TRBV4-3,TGCGCCAGCAGCCCGAACTACCGGGAAAAACTGTTTTTT,CASSPNYREKLFF
.,TRBJ2-5,.,TRBV3-1/TRBV3-2,TGTGCCAGCAGCCAGAGTTGGGAGACCCAGTACTTC,CASSQSWETQYF
TRBD1,TRBJ1-6,.,TRBV27,TGTGCCAGCAGTTTGGCAGGGGGAGGAACCTATAATTCACCCCTCCACTTT,CASSLAGGGTYNSPLHF
.,TRBJ2-1,medium-sized,TRBV6-5,TGTGCCACCCTAACTTCAGGGTACGAGCAGTTCTTC,CATLTSGYEQFF
.,TRBJ2-4,.,TRBV12-3/TRBV12-4,TGTGCCAGCAGTTTTTCCCGTATTCAGTACTTC,CASSFSRIQYF
.,TRBJ1-1,.,TRBV19,TGTGCCAGTAGTATCGACAGGATATATGAAGCTTTCTTT,CASSIDRIYEAFF
TRBD1,TRBJ1-5,.,TRBV7-9,TGTGCCAGCAGCTTAGCGCGGACAGGGGGCGATCAGCCCCAGCATTTT,CASSLARTGGDQPQHF
.,TRBJ2-3,.,TRBV6-5,TGTGCCAGCCTAGTGACAGGTAGTTATGATACGCAGTATTTT,CASLVTGSYDTQYF
.,TRBJ2-2,.,TRBV11-3,TGTGCCAGCAGCTTAGAGTCTTTCGCGAACACCGGGGAGCTGTTTTTT,CASSLESFANTGELFF
.,TRBJ2-4,.,TRBV2,TGTGCCAGCAGATACGGGAGTACCAAAAACATTCAGTACTTC,CASRYGSTKNIQYF
TRBD1,TRBJ1-5,.,TRBV7-2,TGTGCCAGCAGCTCCGGACAGGGTAGACAGCCCCAGCATTTT,CASSSGQGRQPQHF
TRBD1,TRBJ1-2,.,TRBV19,TGTGCCAGTAGTAGGGACAGGGGAGGCTACACCTTC,CASSRDRGGYTF
.,TRBJ1-6,.,TRBV28,TGTGCCAGCAGTTTAAATGGACATTCCTATAATTCACCCCTCCACTTT,CASSLNGHSYNSPLHF
.,TRBJ2-2,.,TRBV29-1,TGCAGCGTTGACTTCGGGAATCCCAGCCTCGCCGGGGAGCTGTTTTTT,CSVDFGNPSLAGELFF
TRBD1,TRBJ1-6,.,TRBV27,TGTGCCAGCAGACCCGGGACAGGGAGGAATTCACCCCTCCACTTT,CASRPGTGRNSPLHF
.,TRBJ1-5,.,TRBV28,TGTGCCAGCTCAGACAGGAGGAGCAATCAGCCCCAGCATTTT,CASSDRRSNQPQHF
.,TRBJ2-5,once,TRBV4-1,TGCGCCAGCAGCCAAGATTTGGGTCCCGGCGGGACCCAGTACTTC,CASSQDLGPGGTQYF
TRBD2,TRBJ2-2,.,TRBV19,TGTGCCAGTACCCCCTTAGCGGGAGTCGTCGGGGAGCTGTTTTTT,CASTPLAGVVGELFF
.,TRBJ1-6,.,TRBV27,TGTGCCACCCTCCCTTCGGGGGGCATAGGAGAACCCCTCCACTTT,CATLPSGGIGEPLHF
TRBD1,TRBJ1-3,.,TRBV7-2,TGTGCCAGCAGCTTAAGGACAGGCCATGGAAACACCATATATTTT,CASSLRTGHGNTIYF
.,TRBJ1-2,.,TRBV5-6,TGTGCCAGCAGCCCTGGACAGTATGGCTACACCTTC,CASSPGQYGYTF
.,TRBJ2-1,.,TRBV28,TGTGCCAGCAGTAACAAAAGGGGGGGGATCGAATACATTGAGCAGTTCTTC,CASSNKRGGIEYIEQFF
TRBD1,TRBJ2-2,.,TRBV5-1,TGCGCCAGCAGCTTTGGACAGGGGGCCAGCGGGGAGCTGTTTTTT,CASSFGQGASGELFF
.,TRBJ1-2,.,TRBV10-1,TGCGCCAGCATCTACAGGGTGAGGAACTATGGCTACACCTTC,CASIYRVRNYGYTF
.,TRBJ2-3,.,TRBV5-1,TGCGCCAGCAGCTTGGTTGGGGGGAACACAGATACGCAGTATTTT,CASSLVGGNTDTQYF
.,TRBJ1-6,once,TRBV11-2,TGTGCCAGCAGCAAGACGGGGGGCTCCTATAATTCACCCCTCCACTTT,CASSKTGGSYNSPLHF
.,TRBJ2-7,once,TRBV6-1,TGTGCCAGCAGTGAAGGGGGGCTTTCGCGAGAGCAGTACTTC,CASSEGGLSREQYF
.,TRBJ2-7,.,TRBV6-5,TGTGCCAGCAGTTTCGGCAGGGTGACCTTGATGCAGTACTTC,CASSFGRVTLMQYF
.,TRBJ2-2,.,TRBV5-1,TGCGCCAGCAGCTTGGGGACAACCTCGAACACCGGGGAGCTGTTTTTT,CASSLGTTSNTGELFF
.,TRBJ2-2,few,TRBV3-1/TRBV3-2,TGTGCCAGCAGCCTTAGTACCGGGGAGCTGTTTTTT,CASSLSTGELFF
TRBD2,TRBJ2-7,.,TRBV9,TGTGCCAGCAGCGTAGGGACTAGTCGCCACGAGCAGTACTTC,CASSVGTSRHEQYF
.,TRBJ1-4,few,TRBV7-9,TGTGCCAGCAGCTTAGGGCAGGGCGATGAAAAACTGTTTTTT,CASSLGQGDEKLFF
.,TRBJ1-4,.,TRBV18,TGTGCCAGCTCACTTCTCGAGCGTGATGAAAAACTGTTTTTT,CASSLLERDEKLFF
TRBD2,TRBJ2-7,.,TRBV28,TGTGCCAGCAGTTTAATGAAGCGGGGCTCCTACGAGCAGTACTTC,CASSLMKRGSYEQYF
TRBD1,TRBJ2-7,.,TRBV7-6,TGTGCCAGCAGCTTAGAAGGGGGCCTTCTCTCCTACGAGCAGTACTTC,CASSLEGGLLSYEQYF
.,TRBJ1-2,.,TRBV30,TGTGCCTGGAGTGCCGGTGGCTATGGCTACACCTTC,CAWSAGGYGYTF
TRBD1,TRBJ1-6,.,TRBV5-5,TGTGCCAGCAGCTTGGGACCGGGACAGGGATCTTCCTCCTATAATTCACCCCTCCACTTT,CASSLGPGQGSSSYNSPLHF
TRBD2,TRBJ2-1,.,TRBV7-2,TGTGCCAGCAGCACCCACAGCGGGGGTGAGCAGTTCTTC,CASSTHSGGEQFF
TRBD2,TRBJ2-7,.,TRBV5-4,TGTGCCAGCAGCTCCGGGACTACCTCCTACGAGCAGTACTTC,CASSSGTTSYEQYF
.,TRBJ2-2,.,TRBV14,TGTGCCAGCAGTCTAAACCACTTGTGGGGACAGAACACCGGGGAGCTGTTTTTT,CASSLNHLWGQNTGELFF
.,TRBJ2-3,.,TRBV10-3,TGTGCCATCAGTGCGCGGAGGAGCACAGATACGCAGTATTTT,CAISARRSTDTQYF
TRBD2,TRBJ2-7,once,TRBV29-1,TGCAGCGTTCGGGAATTAACTAGCGGGACTTACGAGCAGTACTTC,CSVRELTSGTYEQYF
TRBD2,TRBJ2-7,.,TRBV9,TGTGCCAGCAGCGCCGGGCGAGCGGGAGGCAGGACCGAGCAGTACTTC,CASSAGRAGGRTEQYF
.,TRBJ2-7,.,TRBV6-5,TGTGCCAGCAGGACAGCCGAACGGTCTTTCTACGAGCAGTACTTC,CASRTAERSFYEQYF